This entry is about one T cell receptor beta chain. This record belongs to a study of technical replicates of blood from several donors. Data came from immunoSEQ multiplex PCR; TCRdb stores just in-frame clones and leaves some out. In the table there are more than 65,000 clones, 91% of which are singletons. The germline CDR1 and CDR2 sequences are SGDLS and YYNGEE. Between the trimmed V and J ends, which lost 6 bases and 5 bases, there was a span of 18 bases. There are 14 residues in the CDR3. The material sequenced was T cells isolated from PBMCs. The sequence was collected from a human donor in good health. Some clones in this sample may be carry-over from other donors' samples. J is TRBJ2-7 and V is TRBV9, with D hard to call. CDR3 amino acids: CASTPTPRSDEQYF. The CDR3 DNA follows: TGTGCCAGCACTCCGACTCCGAGGAGCGACGAGCAGTACTTC. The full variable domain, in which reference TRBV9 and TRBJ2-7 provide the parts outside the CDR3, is DSGVTQTPKHLITATGQRVTLRCSPRSGDLSVYWYQQSLDQGLQFLIQYYNGEERAKGNILERFSAQQFPDLHSELNLSSLELGDSALYFCASTPTPRSDEQYFGPGTRLTVT.